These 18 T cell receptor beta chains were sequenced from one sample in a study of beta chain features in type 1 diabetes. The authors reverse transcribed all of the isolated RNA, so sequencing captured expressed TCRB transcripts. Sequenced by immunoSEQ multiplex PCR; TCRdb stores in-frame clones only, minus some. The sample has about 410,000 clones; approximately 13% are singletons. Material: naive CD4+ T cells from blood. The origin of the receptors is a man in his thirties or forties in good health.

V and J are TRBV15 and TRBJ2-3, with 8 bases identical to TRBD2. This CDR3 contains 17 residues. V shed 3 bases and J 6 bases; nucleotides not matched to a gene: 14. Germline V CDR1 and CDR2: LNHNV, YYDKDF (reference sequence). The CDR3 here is CATSRRAPRGAGDTQYF. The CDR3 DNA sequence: TGTGCCACCAGCAGGAGGGCCCCGCGGGGGGCGGGGGATACGCAGTATTTT. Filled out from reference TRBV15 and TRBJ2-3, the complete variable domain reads DAMVIQNPRYQVTQFGKPVTLSCSQTLNHNVMYWYQQKSSQAPKLLFHYYDKDFNNEADTPDNFQSRRPNTSFCFLDIRSPGLGDTAMYLCATSRRAPRGAGDTQYFGPGTRLTVL.

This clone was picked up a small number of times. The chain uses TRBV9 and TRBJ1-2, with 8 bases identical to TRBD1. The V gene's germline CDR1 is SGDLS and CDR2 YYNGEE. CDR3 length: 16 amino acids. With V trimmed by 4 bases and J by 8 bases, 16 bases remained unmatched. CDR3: CASSPEPLGQGGGYTF. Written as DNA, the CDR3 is TGTGCCAGCAGCCCGGAACCCTTAGGACAGGGTGGAGGCTACACCTTC.

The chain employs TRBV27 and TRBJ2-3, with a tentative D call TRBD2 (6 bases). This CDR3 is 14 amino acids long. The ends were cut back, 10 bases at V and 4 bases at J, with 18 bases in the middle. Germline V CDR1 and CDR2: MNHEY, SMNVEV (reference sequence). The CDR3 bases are TGTGCCACCAGGCGGGGAACTTACGCAGATACGCAGTATTTT. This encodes CATRRGTYADTQYF.

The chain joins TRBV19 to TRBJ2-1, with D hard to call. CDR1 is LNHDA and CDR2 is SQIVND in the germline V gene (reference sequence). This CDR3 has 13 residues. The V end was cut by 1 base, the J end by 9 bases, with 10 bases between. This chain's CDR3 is CASSIVRDREQFF. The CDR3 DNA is TGTGCCAGTAGTATAGTAAGGGATCGTGAGCAGTTCTTC.

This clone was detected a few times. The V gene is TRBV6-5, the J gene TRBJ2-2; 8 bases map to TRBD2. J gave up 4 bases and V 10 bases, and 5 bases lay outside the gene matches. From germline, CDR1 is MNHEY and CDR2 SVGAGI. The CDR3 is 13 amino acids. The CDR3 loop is CATGRASTGELFF. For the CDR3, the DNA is TGTGCCACCGGGAGGGCGAGCACCGGGGAGCTGTTTTTT.

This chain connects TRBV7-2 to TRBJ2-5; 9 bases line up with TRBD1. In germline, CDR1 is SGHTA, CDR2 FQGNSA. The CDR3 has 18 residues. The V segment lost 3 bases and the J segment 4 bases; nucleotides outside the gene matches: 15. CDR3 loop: CASSLGLAGTGLGETQYF. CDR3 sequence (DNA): TGTGCCAGCAGCTTGGGTCTCGCCGGGACAGGGTTAGGAGAGACCCAGTACTTC.

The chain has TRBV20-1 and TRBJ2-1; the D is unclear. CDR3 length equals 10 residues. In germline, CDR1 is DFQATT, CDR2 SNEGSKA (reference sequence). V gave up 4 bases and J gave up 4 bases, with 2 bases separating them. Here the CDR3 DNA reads TGCAGTGCTATGTACAATGAGCAGTTCTTC. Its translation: CSAMYNEQFF.

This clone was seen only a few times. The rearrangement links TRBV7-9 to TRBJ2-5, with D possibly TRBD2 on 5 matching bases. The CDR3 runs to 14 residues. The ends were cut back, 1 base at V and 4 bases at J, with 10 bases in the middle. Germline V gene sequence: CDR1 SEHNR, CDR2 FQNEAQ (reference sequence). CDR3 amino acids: CASSLVRELETQYF. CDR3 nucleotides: TGTGCCAGCAGCTTAGTCCGGGAATTAGAGACCCAGTACTTC.

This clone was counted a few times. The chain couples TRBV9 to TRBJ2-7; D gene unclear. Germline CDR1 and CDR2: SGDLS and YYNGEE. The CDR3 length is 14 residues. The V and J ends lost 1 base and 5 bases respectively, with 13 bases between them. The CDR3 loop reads CASSVSALSDEQYF. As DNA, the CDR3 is TGTGCCAGCAGCGTATCGGCCTTGAGTGACGAGCAGTACTTC.

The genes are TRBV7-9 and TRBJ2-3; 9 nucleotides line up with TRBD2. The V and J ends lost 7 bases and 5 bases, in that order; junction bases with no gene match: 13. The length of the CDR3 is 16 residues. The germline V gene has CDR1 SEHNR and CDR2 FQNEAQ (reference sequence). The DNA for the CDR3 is TGTGCCAGCACCTCAATCCCTAGCGGGGTTGGAGATACGCAGTATTTT. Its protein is CASTSIPSGVGDTQYF.

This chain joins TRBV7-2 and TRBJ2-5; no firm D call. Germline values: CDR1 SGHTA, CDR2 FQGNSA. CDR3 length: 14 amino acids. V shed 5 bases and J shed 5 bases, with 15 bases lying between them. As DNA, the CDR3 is TGTGCCAGCAGCCCGAGGACCGGACGGGAGACCCAGTACTTC. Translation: CASSPRTGRETQYF.

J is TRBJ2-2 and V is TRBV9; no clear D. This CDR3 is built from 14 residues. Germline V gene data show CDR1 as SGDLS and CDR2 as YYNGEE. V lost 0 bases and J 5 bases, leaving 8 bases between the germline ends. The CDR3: CASSVVLGTGELFF. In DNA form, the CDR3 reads TGTGCCAGCAGCGTAGTGCTAGGTACCGGGGAGCTGTTTTTT.

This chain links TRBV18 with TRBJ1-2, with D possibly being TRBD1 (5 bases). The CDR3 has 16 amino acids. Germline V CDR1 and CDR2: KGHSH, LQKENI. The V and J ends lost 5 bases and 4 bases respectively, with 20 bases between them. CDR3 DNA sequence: TGTGCCAGCTCAGCAACCACGGGGCGCACACCCTATGGCTACACCTTC. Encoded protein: CASSATTGRTPYGYTF.

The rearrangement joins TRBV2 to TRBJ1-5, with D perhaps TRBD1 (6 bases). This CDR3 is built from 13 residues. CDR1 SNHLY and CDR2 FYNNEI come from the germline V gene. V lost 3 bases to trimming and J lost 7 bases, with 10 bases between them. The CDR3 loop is CASSDTGFQPQHF. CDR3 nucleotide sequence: TGTGCCAGCAGTGATACAGGGTTCCAGCCCCAGCATTTT.

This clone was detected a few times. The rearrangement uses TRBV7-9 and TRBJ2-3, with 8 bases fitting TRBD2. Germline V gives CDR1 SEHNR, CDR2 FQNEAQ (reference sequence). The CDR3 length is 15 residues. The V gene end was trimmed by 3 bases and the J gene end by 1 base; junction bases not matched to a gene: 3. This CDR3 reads CASSFLTSGTDTQYF. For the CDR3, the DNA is TGTGCCAGCAGCTTCTTGACTAGCGGCACAGATACGCAGTATTTT.

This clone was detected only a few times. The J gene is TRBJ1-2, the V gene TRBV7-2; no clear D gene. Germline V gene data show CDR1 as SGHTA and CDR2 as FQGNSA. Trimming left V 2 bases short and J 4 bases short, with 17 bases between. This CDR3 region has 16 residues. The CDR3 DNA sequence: TGTGCCAGCAGCTTATCGTTGTCCATTGGAACCTATGGCTACACCTTC. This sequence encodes CASSLSLSIGTYGYTF.

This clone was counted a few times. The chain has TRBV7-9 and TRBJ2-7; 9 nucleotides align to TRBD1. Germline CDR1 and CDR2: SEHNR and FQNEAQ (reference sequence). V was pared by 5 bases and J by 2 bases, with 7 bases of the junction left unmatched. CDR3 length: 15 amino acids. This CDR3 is CASSRPGTGTYEQYF. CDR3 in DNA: TGTGCCAGCAGCCGTCCCGGGACAGGGACCTACGAGCAGTACTTC.

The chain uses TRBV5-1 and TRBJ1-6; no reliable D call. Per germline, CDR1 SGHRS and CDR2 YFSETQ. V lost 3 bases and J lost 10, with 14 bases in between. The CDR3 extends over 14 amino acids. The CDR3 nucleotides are TGCGCCAGCAGCTCCGGGCTTCCTGGATCACCCCTCCACTTT. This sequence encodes CASSSGLPGSPLHF.